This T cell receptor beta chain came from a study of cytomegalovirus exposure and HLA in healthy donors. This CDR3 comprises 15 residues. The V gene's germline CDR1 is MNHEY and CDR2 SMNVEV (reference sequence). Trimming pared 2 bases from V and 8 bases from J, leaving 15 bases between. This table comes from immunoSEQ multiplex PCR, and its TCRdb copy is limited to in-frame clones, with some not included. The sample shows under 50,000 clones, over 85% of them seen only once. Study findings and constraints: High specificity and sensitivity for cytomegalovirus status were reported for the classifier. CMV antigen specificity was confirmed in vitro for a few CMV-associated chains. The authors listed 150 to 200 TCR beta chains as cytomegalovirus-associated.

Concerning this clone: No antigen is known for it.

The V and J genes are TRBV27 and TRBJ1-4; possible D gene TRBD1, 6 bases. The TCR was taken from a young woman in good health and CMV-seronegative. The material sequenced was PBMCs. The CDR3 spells CASSLNTGSREKLFF. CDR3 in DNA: TGTGCCAGCAGTTTAAACACAGGGTCCAGGGAAAAACTGTTTTTT. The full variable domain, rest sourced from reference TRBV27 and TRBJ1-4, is EAQVTQNPRYLITVTGKKLTVTCSQNMNHEYMSWYRQDPGLGLRQIYYSMNVEVTDKGDVPEGYKVSRKEKRNFPLILESPSPNQTSLYFCASSLNTGSREKLFFGSGTQLSVL.